This is a list of T cell receptor beta chains from one sample in a study of technical replicates of blood from a handful of donors. The assay was immunoSEQ multiplex PCR, and TCRdb's table has in-frame clones only and misses some. Among roughly 72,000 clones listed, approximately 96% were seen once. Sample: T cells isolated from PBMCs. These receptors were taken from a human donor in good health. The CDR3 runs from the conserved cysteine through the conserved F or W. The order of the fields is CDR3 DNA, CDR3 protein, V gene, J gene, clone size, D gene. The D gene is left open where the match is weak. Rows give clone size only sometimes, using once, few, many, or a class for an expanded clone.

TGCGCCAGCAGCCGACAGGACCGGCCCTACGAGCAGTACTTC	CASSRQDRPYEQYF	TRBV4-3	TRBJ2-7	-	-
TGCGCCAGCAGCCAAACTCCGGGACAGAAATCCTACGAGCAGTACTTC	CASSQTPGQKSYEQYF	TRBV4-1	TRBJ2-7	-	TRBD1
TGTGCCAGCACCGACACAGCTATGAACACTGAAGCTTTCTTT	CASTDTAMNTEAFF	TRBV6-5	TRBJ1-1	-	-
TGTGCCAGCAGTGACGGGATATACAATGAGCAGTTCTTC	CASSDGIYNEQFF	TRBV25-1	TRBJ2-1	-	-
TGTGCCAGCAGTCGACTAGCGGGAAAAATTGAGCAGTTCTTC	CASSRLAGKIEQFF	TRBV11-2	TRBJ2-1	-	TRBD2
TGTGCCAGCAGCCCCCGGGAGGGCTACACCTTC	CASSPREGYTF	TRBV28	TRBJ1-2	-	-
TGTGCCAGCAGCCAAGAACACAGCTTCACCGGGGAGCTGTTTTTT	CASSQEHSFTGELFF	TRBV4-2	TRBJ2-2	-	-
TGTGCCAGCAGTGAACACTCACTAGCGGCAGATACGCAGTATTTT	CASSEHSLAADTQYF	TRBV2	TRBJ2-3	-	TRBD2
TGCGCCAGCAGCTATAACAGGGGTCCCTACGAGCAGTACTTC	CASSYNRGPYEQYF	TRBV5-1	TRBJ2-7	-	TRBD1
TGTGCCAGCAGTCGACAGAGGGAGCAGTTCTTC	CASSRQREQFF	TRBV6-5	TRBJ2-1	-	-
TGTGCCAGCAGTTACTCTTCGGACAGGGGCTATGGCTACACCTTC	CASSYSSDRGYGYTF	TRBV6-5	TRBJ1-2	-	TRBD1
TGTGCCAGCAGCCTCCTGTCTAGCGTATCAACCTTC	CASSLLSSVSTF	TRBV5-6	TRBJ2-7	-	-
TGTGCCAGTAGTATCCTAGGCGAGCAGTACTTC	CASSILGEQYF	TRBV19	TRBJ2-7	-	-
TGTGCCACCAGCCCTACCCCGGGGTCAGAAGCTTTCTTT	CATSPTPGSEAFF	TRBV15	TRBJ1-1	once	-
TGTGCCGCAGCAATCTCCAGGGGGGATGGCTACACCTTC	CAAAISRGDGYTF	TRBV27	TRBJ1-2	-	TRBD1
TGTGCCACCAGCAGAGTAGGACTAGCGGGAGCCGCAAACATTCAGTACTTC	CATSRVGLAGAANIQYF	TRBV15	TRBJ2-4	-	TRBD2
TGTGCCATCAGTGAGGCGGCTAGCTACGAGCAGTACTTC	CAISEAASYEQYF	TRBV10-3	TRBJ2-7	-	-
TGTGCCAGTAGTATATCCAGCTCCTACGAGCAGTACTTC	CASSISSSYEQYF	TRBV19	TRBJ2-7	-	-
TGTGCCAGCAGTGAAGAGTCTCGGGGCTACGAGCAGTACTTC	CASSEESRGYEQYF	TRBV2	TRBJ2-7	-	-
TGTGCCACCAGCAGCGGGGGGCGGGGGGAGACCCAGTACTTC	CATSSGGRGETQYF	TRBV15	TRBJ2-5	-	-
TGTGCCAGTAGGACCCGCGGGAGGGTAGAAACTGAAGCTTTCTTT	CASRTRGRVETEAFF	TRBV19	TRBJ1-1	-	-
TGCGCCAGCAGCCCGGGACAGGGGGAGGGAAACACCATATATTTT	CASSPGQGEGNTIYF	TRBV4-3	TRBJ1-3	-	TRBD1
TGTGCCAGCAGCCAAAGCAGGGGGCCGAATTGGAAGGGCACAGATACGCAGTATTTT	CASSQSRGPNWKGTDTQYF	TRBV5-6	TRBJ2-3	-	TRBD1
TGTGCCAGCCCGGTGGGCGTTTCCTACGAGCAGTACTTC	CASPVGVSYEQYF	TRBV21-1	TRBJ2-7	-	-
TGTGCCTGGAGTGTAGGCCAGGGTAATCAGCCCCAGCATTTT	CAWSVGQGNQPQHF	TRBV30	TRBJ1-5	-	-
TGTGCCAGCAGCGTTAAGGTTGAGGATGGCTACACCTTC	CASSVKVEDGYTF	TRBV7-9	TRBJ1-2	-	-
TGTGCCAGCAGCCAAGTTCTAGCGGTCTACGAGCAGTACTTC	CASSQVLAVYEQYF	TRBV4-2	TRBJ2-7	-	TRBD2
TGTGCCAGCCGCCCAGCAGGGGATGGGGTAGGCTACACCTTC	CASRPAGDGVGYTF	TRBV18	TRBJ1-2	once	-
TGCGCCAGCAGCTTGCGGGGGGACACCGGGGAGCTGTTTTTT	CASSLRGDTGELFF	TRBV5-1	TRBJ2-2	once	TRBD2
TGTGCCAGCAGCCAGGCCGGGACTAGTGGGTTTCTGGCCGGGGAGCTGTTTTTT	CASSQAGTSGFLAGELFF	TRBV4-2	TRBJ2-2	-	TRBD2
TGTGCCAGCAGTTCCGGGACAGGGGTTTCGGAGACCCAGTACTTC	CASSSGTGVSETQYF	TRBV7-3	TRBJ2-5	-	TRBD1
TGTGCCAGTAGGACAGGGGAGAGGTCTGGAAACACCATATATTTT	CASRTGERSGNTIYF	TRBV19	TRBJ1-3	-	TRBD1
TGTGCCAGCAGCTACGGACTATCCGAGAATGAGCAGTTCTTC	CASSYGLSENEQFF	TRBV7-3	TRBJ2-1	-	-
TGTGCTAGTGGTTTGGACCTGACAGGGGACGTAAGGGGCTACACCTTC	CASGLDLTGDVRGYTF	TRBV12-5	TRBJ1-2	-	TRBD1
TGTGCCAGCAGTTTAACTAGACAGGGTGGTTTGGACGAGCAGTACTTC	CASSLTRQGGLDEQYF	TRBV28	TRBJ2-7	-	TRBD1
TGCGCCAGCAGTTTAAACGGACAGGCGGGTCGGACAGATACGCAGTATTTT	CASSLNGQAGRTDTQYF	TRBV10-1	TRBJ2-3	once	TRBD1
TGTGCCAGCAGCGCGTTAACCGGGACTAGGGAGACCCAGTACTTC	CASSALTGTRETQYF	TRBV9	TRBJ2-5	-	TRBD2
TGTGCCATCAGTGCAGGGACAGGGAATGGAAACACCATATATTTT	CAISAGTGNGNTIYF	TRBV10-3	TRBJ1-3	-	TRBD1